This is a list of T cell receptor beta chains from one sample in a study of CD8 T cells in Susac syndrome. TCRdb re-analysed the immunoSEQ multiplex PCR reads in MiXCR, keeping a single row per CDR3 protein. This table holds approximately 74,000 distinct CDR3 sequences, over 85% found once. Sequences were obtained from CD8+ T cells from PBMCs. Receptors were obtained from a human donor with Susac syndrome. Each CDR3 is given with its conserved first and last residue. The D gene is left open where the match is weak. The listing skips clone size in some rows; elsewhere it reads once, few, many or a size class.

CDR3nt,CDR3aa,v_gene,abundance,len,j_gene,d_gene
TGTGCCAGCAGTGAAGAGGGGACAGGCCCCTACGAGCAGTACTTC,CASSEEGTGPYEQYF,TRBV6-1,NA,15,TRBJ2-7,TRBD1
TGTGCCAGCAGCTTATCGACCGGGAATCAGCCCCAGCATTTT,CASSLSTGNQPQHF,TRBV7-9,NA,14,TRBJ1-5,NA
TGTGCCAGCAAACCCCGGGACAGGTTTGAAAAACTGTTTTTT,CASKPRDRFEKLFF,TRBV6-5,NA,14,TRBJ1-4,TRBD1
TGTGCCAGCAGTTATGGGACAGGTGATTCCTACGAGCAGTACTTC,CASSYGTGDSYEQYF,TRBV28,NA,15,TRBJ2-7,TRBD1
TGTGCCACCAGTGAAGGACTAGTTTATGAGCAGTTCTTC,CATSEGLVYEQFF,TRBV24-1,NA,13,TRBJ2-1,TRBD2
TGCGCCAGCAGCCAAGCTGTCCACAGGTTTTGGGTTGGGGCGGAAGTCTCCTACGAGCAGTACTTC,CASSQAVHRFWVGAEVSYEQYF,TRBV4-3,NA,22,TRBJ2-7,NA
TGTGCCAGCAGTTTGCCCGCGGCCGATACGCAGTATTTT,CASSLPAADTQYF,TRBV28,NA,13,TRBJ2-3,NA
TGTGCCAGCAGCCTCGGGACGGGCGGGGCTCCTACCGGGCAGTACTTC,CASSLGTGGAPTGQYF,TRBV7-9,NA,16,TRBJ2-7,NA
TGTGCCAGCAGCGCCCCCGGACAGGGCCTTAACTATGGCTACACCTTC,CASSAPGQGLNYGYTF,TRBV7-9,NA,16,TRBJ1-2,TRBD1
TGTGCCAGCAGATCTAAACCGGGACAGCATCAAGAGACCCAGTACTTC,CASRSKPGQHQETQYF,TRBV6-1,NA,16,TRBJ2-5,TRBD1
TGTGCCAGCAGTCTGGCCGGGGCCGGAAACATTCAGTACTTC,CASSLAGAGNIQYF,TRBV6-2/TRBV6-3,NA,14,TRBJ2-4,NA
TGCGCCAGCGGACTAGCGAATGAGCAGTTCTTC,CASGLANEQFF,TRBV4-3,NA,11,TRBJ2-1,TRBD2
TGTGCCAGCAGCGTAGGCCAGGAACCCCCCTACGAGCAGTACTTC,CASSVGQEPPYEQYF,TRBV9,NA,15,TRBJ2-7,NA
TGCAGCTGGGGGGAATCGAACACTGAAGCTTTCTTT,CSWGESNTEAFF,TRBV29-1,once,12,TRBJ1-1,NA
TGTGCCAGCAGTCATCCACTAGCGGGGGGAGATACCGGGGAGCTGTTTTTT,CASSHPLAGGDTGELFF,TRBV7-2,NA,17,TRBJ2-2,TRBD2
TGTGCAACCTCTCTGGCGGGAGGGCTTGATACGCAGTATTTT,CATSLAGGLDTQYF,TRBV19,few,14,TRBJ2-3,TRBD2
TGTGCCAGCAGCCGCCGCAAGGGAGTGGAGACCCAGTACTTC,CASSRRKGVETQYF,TRBV5-6,once,14,TRBJ2-5,NA
TGTGCCAGCACCCTAATGGGGTACACAGATACGCAGTATTTT,CASTLMGYTDTQYF,TRBV12-3/TRBV12-4,once,14,TRBJ2-3,NA
TGTGCCAGTAGTATGGAGGGAGATACGCAGTATTTT,CASSMEGDTQYF,TRBV19,NA,12,TRBJ2-3,NA
TGTGCCAGCAGCTTTGGGTACTCCTACGAGCAGTACTTC,CASSFGYSYEQYF,TRBV5-5,NA,13,TRBJ2-7,NA
TGTGCCACCAGCAGAGGCGAGGCGTCTAGCACAGATACGCAGTATTTT,CATSRGEASSTDTQYF,TRBV15,NA,16,TRBJ2-3,NA
TGTGCCAGCAGTTACTCGCGGGATAGGGAATACGGTTCCTACAATGAGCAGTTCTTC,CASSYSRDREYGSYNEQFF,TRBV6-2/TRBV6-3,NA,19,TRBJ2-1,NA
TGTGCCAGCAGTTTCGGAGGGTCTAATGAAAAACTGTTTTTT,CASSFGGSNEKLFF,TRBV12-3/TRBV12-4,NA,14,TRBJ1-4,NA
TGTGCCAGCAGCTTAGGGCAAACAAGCCCCCCCAAGTTCTTC,CASSLGQTSPPKFF,TRBV5-6,once,14,TRBJ2-1,NA
TGTGCCAGCAGTGAAGCATGGAATAGCGGGAGATCGGAGCAGTTCTTC,CASSEAWNSGRSEQFF,TRBV2,NA,16,TRBJ2-1,TRBD2
TGTGCCAGCAGCTTGAAAGGGGACAACAAGGACGAGCAGTACTTC,CASSLKGDNKDEQYF,TRBV7-9,NA,15,TRBJ2-7,NA
TGCGCCAGCAGCCAAAGCCCATACTCAACCGCCGGGGAGCTGTTTTTT,CASSQSPYSTAGELFF,TRBV4-3,once,16,TRBJ2-2,NA
TGTGCCAGTAGTATAGATCGACGAGCGAGCTCCTACAATGAGCAGTTCTTC,CASSIDRRASSYNEQFF,TRBV19,NA,17,TRBJ2-1,NA
TGTGCCAGCAGCCAAGTAGGCAGGGCCGAGGCTGGCTACACCTTC,CASSQVGRAEAGYTF,TRBV3-1,NA,15,TRBJ1-2,NA
TGTGCCAGCAGCCACAAAGAGCGGGTATCAAACAATGAGCAGTTCTTC,CASSHKERVSNNEQFF,TRBV11-2,NA,16,TRBJ2-1,NA
TGTGCCAGCAGCGTCAACCATGAGCAGTTCTTC,CASSVNHEQFF,TRBV9,NA,11,TRBJ2-1,NA
TGTGCCAGCAGTTTAGCCCAGGGCCCGTCCTCCTACAATGAGCAGTTCTTC,CASSLAQGPSSYNEQFF,TRBV28,NA,17,TRBJ2-1,NA
TGTGCCAGCAACCCCGGAGGGAGTAGATTTGGCCAAGAGACCCAGTACTTC,CASNPGGSRFGQETQYF,TRBV5-4,NA,17,TRBJ2-5,NA
TGCGCCAGCAGCCAAGATTCAATCACAGGAGACGAGCAGTACTTC,CASSQDSITGDEQYF,TRBV4-3,NA,15,TRBJ2-7,NA
TGCGCCAGCAGCCGAGAGCTCGAGCGCGCGCCGTATTTT,CASSRELERAPYF,TRBV4-3,NA,13,TRBJ2-3,NA
TGCAGTGCCCTCCCGGGACACTCTCCCGGGGGAAACACCATATATTTT,CSALPGHSPGGNTIYF,TRBV20-1,NA,16,TRBJ1-3,NA
TGTGCCAGCAGCTTAGATTACGGATCGAGCACAGATACGCAGTATTTT,CASSLDYGSSTDTQYF,TRBV11-2,NA,16,TRBJ2-3,NA
TGTGCCAGCAGCTTAGAAGCCGAGGGAATCGCGACTAGCGGGAGCCCCTACGAGCAGTACTTC,CASSLEAEGIATSGSPYEQYF,TRBV7-6,NA,21,TRBJ2-7,TRBD2
TGTGCCAGCAGCCAAATCCGGGGCGAAGACTATGGCTACACCTTC,CASSQIRGEDYGYTF,TRBV7-9,NA,15,TRBJ1-2,NA
TGTGCCAGCAGCCAAGGGACGGTCGTCACCGGGGAGCTGTTTTTT,CASSQGTVVTGELFF,TRBV4-2,NA,15,TRBJ2-2,NA
TGTGCCAGCAGCAATAATGCCGGGGCTAGCGTATACGAGCAGTACTTC,CASSNNAGASVYEQYF,TRBV27,NA,16,TRBJ2-7,NA